This TCR beta chain was recorded in a study of T cells after yellow fever vaccination. Study-level points and caveats: Most primary-vaccination clones reappeared after the booster (approximately 97% CD4, about 87% CD8). CD4 and CD8 compartments shared a small share of clonotypes, likely from convergent recombination.

This clonotype has ten or more counts. Its antigen remains unidentified. TCRdb reprocessed the 5' RACE reads with MiXCR, giving one entry per CDR3 protein. The sample holds approximately 510,000 distinct CDR3 sequences, about a fifth seen once. The sequenced sample was PBMCs, obtained about 21 days after the first yellow fever vaccination. The receptor comes from a man between 18 and 35 years old who received the YFV17D yellow fever vaccine.

CDR3 nucleotides: TGTGCCAGCAGCCAAGATATGAGCGGGGGAGCAGATACGCAGTATTTT. It is translated as CASSQDMSGGADTQYF. The chain carries TRBV4-2 and TRBJ2-3, with 8 positions matching TRBD2. The CDR3 covers 16 residues. V shed 0 bases and J 4 bases; nucleotides not matched to a gene: 6. The germline gives CDR1 LGHNA, CDR2 YNFKEQ.